The entry below gives a single T cell receptor beta chain sequence along with its context. It lacks a known antigen. No much larger clone is present one base from it, and per-base qualities are unavailable. The TCR beta CDR3 regions were amplified from RNA transcripts. The TCR CDR3 was subjected to a first round of RT-PCR using the HTBI primer set and the Qiagen OneStep RT-PCR kit. A second multiplex PCR round built the libraries, followed by size selection and purification. The libraries were sequenced on an Illumina HiSeq2000 using paired-end 100 bp reads. Turning to the authors' computational methods: SOAPnuke was used to process the raw data, removing reads that contained adapters or uncalled bases, had a mean Phred below 15, or lacked an exact match to the constant primer or identifier. High-quality paired reads were merged using COPE v1.2.5, and each unique nucleotide sequence was defined as a clonotype. Clonotypes were aligned to IMGT TRBV, TRBD and TRBJ reference segments using MiTCR v1.1. Analysis was restricted to V-J combinations with a frequency above 0.0001, which covered roughly 99% of repertoires. A TCS score was defined as the ratio between F50 (clonal expansion) and ExV (chaos), using BLOSUM62-based TCRdist between CDR3 peptides within each V-J. Welch's t-statistics and random forest reduced approximately 520 V-J features to 13, which were used in a naive Bayes classifier (R e1071). Using fastp at Q25 and MiXCR, TCRdb reprocessed the public reads and kept productive beta chains. Duplicate CDR3 protein sequences are folded into a single record with the most common DNA and genes. The V and J calls here are based on TCRdb, not the publication. In all, the sample holds a few hundred thousand distinct CDR3 sequences, and 15% to 19% of those were seen once. The ten largest clones add up to around 6.6% of the sample.

Stable Graves' hyperthyroidism was defined as no progression to ophthalmopathy during 18 months of follow-up. Hyperthyroidism patients were aged 18 to 65 years and newly diagnosed, with disease duration of less than 2 months. Exclusion was applied to patients with uncontrolled infections, other autoimmune diseases, pregnancy or lactation. Clinical symptoms, serum thyroxine and TRAb, thyroid ultrasound, and orbital computed tomography formed the basis for the diagnoses. PBMCs were isolated from 7.5 to 10 ml of fresh peripheral blood by Ficoll-Paque density gradient centrifugation. Total RNA was extracted with Trizol reagent, and quality was checked on an Agilent 2100 Bioanalyzer. The CDR3 covers 13 residues, taking in both the cysteine and the phenylalanine. The read is trimmed to its CDR3 DNA, 39 bases read in frame from base 1. CDR1 and CDR2, looked up from the germline V gene (reference sequence), are LNHDA and SQIVND. Germline trimming amounts to 9 bases on V and 4 bases on J, with 9 as the count of junction bases outside the gene matches.

These data come from a study of T cells in Graves' hyperthyroidism and ophthalmopathy (dated by TCRdb to between 2019 and 2020). With respect to the entire study: Peripheral blood was collected at initial diagnosis, before any treatment. To identify TCR V-J signatures that set the groups apart, the researchers used a discovery cohort of about a hundred patients, made up of approximately 43 with Graves' ophthalmopathy and 55 to 65 with stable Graves' hyperthyroidism. Prospective prediction of ophthalmopathy was tested in an independent validation cohort of 18 to 20 hyperthyroidism patients and roughly 16 patients who later progressed to ophthalmopathy. For training and testing, the 100 or so patients in the discovery cohort were randomly divided in a 7:3 ratio. Thyroid tissue and blood T-cell repertoires from six or seven Graves' hyperthyroidism patients were also compared in the study. Following sampling, methimazole starting at 30 mg daily was given to hyperthyroidism patients, and high-dose intravenous methylprednisolone was given to ophthalmopathy patients. According to the paper, TCR Vbeta CDR3 sequencing was carried out on over 130 peripheral blood samples, which came from fewer than 50 ophthalmopathy, around 75 hyperthyroidism and about 17 progressor patients.

The study at large found these results: A model built on a 13 V-J signature distinguished ophthalmopathy from stable hyperthyroidism, reaching 85% to 90% sensitivity and about 81% specificity in cross-validation and 80%/75% in testing. No statistical method was used to set the sample size in advance, and investigators knew the group allocation. Most expanded thyroid clonotypes (frequency above 0.001) were also detected in blood, suggesting blood repertoires may reflect thyroid immune responses. During validation, the model predicted progression to ophthalmopathy a median of approximately 6 months ahead of onset, with just under 71% sensitivity and roughly 75% specificity.

This chain joins TRBV19 to TRBJ2-7, and 7 junctional nucleotides match TRBD1. The sequence came from a woman in her thirties with Graves' hyperthyroidism. Sample: blood. At the DNA level, the sequence is TGTGCCAGCTCCGGGACAGAGAGGTACGAGCAGTACTTC. Its coded protein is CASSGTERYEQYF. The CDR3 plus the reference TRBV19 and TRBJ2-7 genes for the other parts give the full variable domain: DGGITQSPKYLFRKEGQNVTLSCEQNLNHDAMYWYRQDPGQGLRLIYYSQIVNDFQKGDIAEGYSVSREKKESFPLTVTSAQKNPTAFYLCASSGTERYEQYFGPGTRLTVT.